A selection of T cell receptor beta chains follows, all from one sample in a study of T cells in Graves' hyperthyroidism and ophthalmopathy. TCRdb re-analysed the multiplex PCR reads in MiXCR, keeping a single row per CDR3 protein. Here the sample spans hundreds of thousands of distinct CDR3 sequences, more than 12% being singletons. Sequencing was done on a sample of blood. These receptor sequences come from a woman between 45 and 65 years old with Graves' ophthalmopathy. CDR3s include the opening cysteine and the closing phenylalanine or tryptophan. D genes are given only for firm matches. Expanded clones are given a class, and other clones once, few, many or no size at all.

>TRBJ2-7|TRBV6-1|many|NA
CASSEVLARSYEQYF
TGTGCCAGCAGTGAAGTCCTAGCGCGCTCCTACGAGCAGTACTTC
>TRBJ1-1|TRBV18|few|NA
CASSDSMNTEAFF
TGTGCCAGTTCTGACAGCATGAACACTGAAGCTTTCTTT
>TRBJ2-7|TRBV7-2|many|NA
CASSPALSESYEQYF
TGTGCCAGCAGCCCCGCCCTCAGCGAGTCCTACGAGCAGTACTTC
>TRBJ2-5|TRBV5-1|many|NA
CASSQAPGQETQYF
TGCGCCAGCAGCCAGGCTCCGGGGCAAGAGACCCAGTACTTC
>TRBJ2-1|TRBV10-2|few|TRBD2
CASAPPGTSGTSEQFF
TGCGCCAGCGCCCCTCCCGGGACTAGCGGGACGAGTGAGCAGTTCTTC
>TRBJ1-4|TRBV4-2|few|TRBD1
CASSQDTGTGEEKLFF
TGTGCCAGCAGCCAAGATACGGGAACAGGGGAGGAAAAACTGTTTTTT
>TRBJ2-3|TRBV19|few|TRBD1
CASSNRGAAGDTQYF
TGTGCCAGTAGTAACAGGGGTGCAGCAGGAGATACGCAGTATTTT
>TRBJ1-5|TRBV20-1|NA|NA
CSARKPNQPQHF
TGCAGTGCTAGAAAGCCCAATCAGCCCCAGCATTTT
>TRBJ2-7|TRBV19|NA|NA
CASSIGGSGASSYEQYF
TGTGCCAGTAGTATAGGTGGGTCAGGAGCGAGCTCCTACGAGCAGTACTTC
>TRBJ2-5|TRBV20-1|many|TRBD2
CSARYGRRAETQYF
TGCAGTGCTAGATACGGGAGGAGGGCAGAGACCCAGTACTTC
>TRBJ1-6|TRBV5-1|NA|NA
CASRGQGRDSPLHF
TGCGCCAGCAGGGGCCAGGGGCGGGATTCACCCCTCCACTTT
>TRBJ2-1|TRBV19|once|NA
CASSILGRNRFF
TGTGCCAGTAGTATTCTGGGGAGGAATAGGTTCTTC
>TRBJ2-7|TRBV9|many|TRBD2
CASSVGLAGGPYEQYF
TGTGCCAGCAGCGTAGGTCTAGCGGGAGGGCCCTACGAGCAGTACTTC
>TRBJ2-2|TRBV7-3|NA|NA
CASGYMTGELFF
TGTGCCAGCGGGTACATGACCGGGGAGCTGTTTTTT
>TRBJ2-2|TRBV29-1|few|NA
CSVVVRGRGTGELFF
TGCAGCGTTGTTGTGAGGGGGCGGGGCACCGGGGAGCTGTTTTTT
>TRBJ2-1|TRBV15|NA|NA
CATSREIGEQFF
TGTGCCACCAGCAGAGAAATAGGTGAGCAGTTCTTC
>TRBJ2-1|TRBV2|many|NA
CASSEHLRGNEQFF
TGTGCCAGCAGCGAACACCTGAGGGGGAATGAGCAGTTCTTC
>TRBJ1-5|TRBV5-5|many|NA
CASSLVPSGNQPQHF
TGTGCCAGCAGCTTGGTCCCCTCGGGAAATCAGCCCCAGCATTTT
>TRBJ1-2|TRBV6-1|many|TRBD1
CASSYALGQGASNYGYTF
TGTGCCAGCAGTTACGCCCTTGGACAGGGGGCTTCTAACTATGGCTACACCTTC
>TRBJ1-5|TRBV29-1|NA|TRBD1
CSVDDREPGQPQHF
TGCAGCGTGGATGACAGGGAGCCGGGTCAGCCCCAGCATTTT
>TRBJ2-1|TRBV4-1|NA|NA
CASSQGISEQEQFF
TGCGCCAGCAGCCAAGGTATTAGCGAGCAGGAGCAGTTCTTC
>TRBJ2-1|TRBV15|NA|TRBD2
CATSRDGTGGPREQFF
TGTGCCACCAGCAGAGATGGAACGGGAGGGCCCCGTGAGCAGTTCTTC